The 4 T cell receptor beta chains reported below all come from one sample, sequenced in a study of response to subunit inactivated influenza vaccine. MiXCR was run by TCRdb on the RT-PCR reads, yielding one entry per CDR3 protein. The repertoire has hundreds of thousands of distinct CDR3 sequences, 6.5% to 8% of them found once; the top ten carry approximately 13%. The sample in question was PBMCs from blood, obtained around 25 months after vaccination. The origin of the receptors is a man aged 45 to 75 who received an inactivated influenza vaccine.

This clonotype came up many times. The chain carries TRBV6-5 and TRBJ2-7, with D unresolved. Trimming stripped 0 bases from V and 5 bases from J, with 11 bases between. The CDR3 spans 14 residues. Germline V gives CDR1 MNHEY, CDR2 SVGAGI. The CDR3 is CASSYSLGSDEQYF. The CDR3 DNA follows: TGTGCCAGCAGTTACTCTCTGGGTTCGGACGAGCAGTACTTC.

Many counts were recorded for this clonotype. An end of the junction differs from the germline gene, which may be a read error. The V gene is TRBV19, the J gene TRBJ2-1; D is ambiguous. The germline V gene encodes CDR1 LNHDA and CDR2 SQIVND (reference sequence). The CDR3 is made up of 17 amino acids. The CDR3 spells CASSVTLSGSHYHEQFF. In DNA form, the CDR3 reads TGTGCCAGTAGTGTAACTCTCTCCGGGTCTCACTACCATGAGCAGTTCTTC. The complete variable domain, with remaining parts taken from reference TRBV19 and TRBJ2-1, reads DGGITQSPKYLFRKEGQNVTLSCEQNLNHDAMYWYRQDPGQGLRLIYYSQIVNDFQKGDIAEGYSVSREKKESFPLTVTSAQKNPTAFYLCASSVTLSGSHYHEQFFGPGTRLTVL.

This clonotype showed up just a few times. The V and J genes are TRBV6-2 or TRBV6-3 and TRBJ2-1; 14 bases agree with TRBD2. The V and J ends lost 6 bases and 10 bases, in that order; junction bases with no gene match: 5. This CDR3 region has 14 residues. CDR1 and CDR2 from the germline V gene are MNHEY and SVGEGT. In DNA form, the CDR3 reads TGTGCCAGCAGAGGACTAGCGGGGGGTATCGAGCAGTTCTTC. It is translated as CASRGLAGGIEQFF.

This clonotype has ten or more counts. This rearrangement joins TRBV11-2 to TRBJ2-3; 11 bases align to TRBD2. Unmatched junction bases numbered 3, after V lost 5 bases and J lost 8 bases. The CDR3 contains 13 residues. The V gene's germline CDR1 is SGHAT and CDR2 FQNNGV. CDR3 bases: TGTGCCAGCAGCACGGGGACTAGCGGTACGCAGTATTTT. Residues: CASSTGTSGTQYF.